Listed below are T cell receptor beta chains from one sample, sequenced in a study of siplizumab effects on memory and regulatory T cells. The repertoire was sequenced with immunoSEQ multiplex PCR; TCRdb's copy has only in-frame clones and lacks some. The sample shows about 100,000 clones, roughly 94% of them seen only once. The sample comprised non-Treg CD4+ T cells sorted from blood. Receptors originate from a human donor in good health. The CDR3 runs from the conserved cysteine through the conserved F or W. Fields, in order: clone size, J gene, V gene, CDR3 protein. The size entry is marked missing in some rows and otherwise reads once, few, many or a size class.

- TRBJ2-7 TRBV27 CASSLSLAGAYEQYF
- TRBJ2-5 TRBV19 CASSTGGHDPEAGETQYF
- TRBJ2-7 TRBV5-4 CASSLRTGVIDEQYF
- TRBJ2-7 TRBV6-6 CASKDPVSGKYEQYF
- TRBJ2-3 TRBV19 CASSTQGVKTDTQYF
few TRBJ1-1 TRBV7-9 CASSLGGGIEAFF
- TRBJ1-5 TRBV30 CAWSLGGNNQPQHF
- TRBJ2-7 TRBV7-9 CASSQGLVGSYEQYF
- TRBJ1-5 TRBV7-2 CASSWAGSNQPQHF
- TRBJ2-7 TRBV2 CASSQGLSYEQYF
once TRBJ1-5 TRBV19 CASSPRQTSKAQHF
- TRBJ1-5 TRBV7-8 CASSLMVWGNQPQHF
- TRBJ2-7 TRBV5-4 CASSSRDRDHEQYF
- TRBJ2-3 TRBV27 CASSRRFAGGSDTQYF
- TRBJ2-3 TRBV11-1 CASTERAVTDTQYF
once TRBJ1-5 TRBV11-2 CASSPLGTGGNQPQHF
- TRBJ1-5 TRBV7-9 CASSPTTPSGNQPQHF
- TRBJ2-3 TRBV29-1 CSVSPTSGEQGDTQYF
- TRBJ2-1 TRBV4-2 CASSQVEIGGQFF
- TRBJ1-6 TRBV30 CAWDRGVNSPLHF
- TRBJ2-3 TRBV28 CASSLFASGSSGTQYF
- TRBJ2-7 TRBV5-6 CASSLVDRPKQYF
- TRBJ2-7 TRBV20-1 CSARAVYEQYF
- TRBJ2-3 TRBV7-2 CASSFFGGPGDTQYF
- TRBJ2-5 TRBV7-6 CASSLQRRGQETQYF
once TRBJ2-1 TRBV19 CASSIDPAGLYEQFF
- TRBJ2-7 TRBV2 CASKGTSGMYEQYF
- TRBJ1-5 TRBV28 CASSQGQINQPQHF
- TRBJ2-2 TRBV6-6 CASIGLTNTGELFF
- TRBJ2-7 TRBV7-3 CASSTSKGDEQYF
- TRBJ1-5 TRBV7-8 CASSMNSNQPQHF
- TRBJ1-5 TRBV5-5 CASSGQPGASQPQHF
- TRBJ1-4 TRBV6-6 CASSYDSKVEKLFF
- TRBJ2-7 TRBV5-8 CASSRGQGFASEQYF
- TRBJ2-7 TRBV29-1 CSVGEPPGLAVYEQYF
- TRBJ2-1 TRBV18 CASSEGLSNEQFF
once TRBJ1-1 TRBV6-6 CASSRGVDTEAFF
- TRBJ2-7 TRBV30 CACRGIYEQYF
- TRBJ2-1 TRBV19 CASSPLSGSSYNEQFF
- TRBJ1-1 TRBV6-4 CASSVRVGTEAFF
- TRBJ1-2 TRBV7-2 CASSLGGSLLLNYGYTF
- TRBJ1-1 TRBV28 CASSPPTGNKFGNTEAFF